The entry below describes one T cell receptor (beta chain). Trimming took off 7 bases at V and 9 bases at J, with 16 bases between the two ends. The CDR3 runs to 13 residues. These data originate in a study of T-cell reconstitution after alpha-beta-depleted transplantation in children. For TCRbeta, the library was prepared with unique molecular identifiers. In TCRdb, the PCR reads were re-called with MiXCR into one record per CDR3 protein. The repertoire holds about 640,000 distinct CDR3 sequences, with roughly 17% as singletons. The clonotype originates from a human donor who donated a stem cell graft to a child with acute myeloid leukemia. The input for sequencing was PBMCs from the stem cell graft donor, taken from the stem cell graft. The chain has TRBV12-3 or TRBV12-4 and TRBJ2-1; a possible D gene is TRBD2 (5 bases). The CDR3 loop is CASTPHLRGEQFF. The CDR3 DNA follows: TGTGCCAGCACACCTCACCTCCGGGGTGAGCAGTTCTTC.